This T cell receptor beta chain is drawn from a study of cytomegalovirus exposure and HLA in healthy donors. The PCR was carried out with 60 Vbeta primers and 13 Jbeta primers. Sequenced by immunoSEQ multiplex PCR; TCRdb stores in-frame clones only, minus some. The sample has about 160,000 clones, 75% seen once. The ends were cut back, 3 bases at V and 0 bases at J, with 11 bases in the middle. The CDR3 is made up of 15 amino acids. Looked up from germline, CDR1 is LNHDA and CDR2 is SQIVND (reference sequence). This chain links TRBV19 with TRBJ1-1; D remains ambiguous. The sample was PBMCs. The TCR comes from a woman aged 50 to 60 in good health and CMV-seropositive. The CDR3 DNA sequence: TGTGCCAGTAGTATTTTAAGCCAATTGAACACTGAAGCTTTCTTT. This encodes CASSILSQLNTEAFF.